This TCR beta chain originates from a study of beta chain features in type 1 diabetes. Every isolated RNA sample was fully reverse transcribed, so sequencing captured expressed TCRB transcripts. Profiling relied on immunoSEQ multiplex PCR, and the TCRdb table lists in-frame clones only, not all of them. The profile shows around 600,000 clones, around an eighth of them singletons. Trimming cost V 6 bases and J 3 bases, with 17 bases left between them. The germline CDR1 and CDR2 sequences are SNHLY and FYNNEI. The CDR3 loop spans 16 amino acids. Regarding the study as a whole: Researchers reported that naive, central memory and Treg TCRB repertoires appeared more similar in patients than in healthy donors. Across all four CD4+ subsets, people with type 1 diabetes showed modestly shorter TCRB CDR3s.

There are a few counts of this clone. What it recognizes is unknown. The sample was naive CD4+ T cells from blood. The receptor was derived from a man aged 25-45 years with type 1 diabetes. The chain combines TRBV2 with TRBJ1-4; D is undetermined. This CDR3 is CASSPGPEGANEKLFF. CDR3 bases: TGTGCCAGCAGCCCCGGACCGGAGGGAGCTAATGAAAAACTGTTTTTT.